This T cell receptor (beta chain) was captured in a study of Graves' ophthalmopathy and Graves' hyperthyroidism. A follow-up of 18 months without ophthalmopathy meant that hyperthyroidism was stable. Newly diagnosed, the hyperthyroidism patients had under 2 months' duration and were aged 18 to 65. Turning to this clonotype: Its antigen is unidentified.

V was cut by 7 bases and J by 7 bases, with 10 bases left in between. The CDR3 extends over 11 amino acids. Germline V gene lookup returns CDR1 MNHEY and CDR2 SMNVEV (reference sequence). Study-wide results and limits: Thyroid clonotypes that were expanded above 0.001 frequency mostly also appeared in blood.

The TCR beta CDR3 regions underwent amplification from RNA transcripts. Investigators did first-round RT-PCR with HTBI primers, then second-round multiplex PCR. TCRdb reprocessed the multiplex PCR reads via MiXCR and lists one record per CDR3 protein. The table shows 400,000 to 450,000 distinct CDR3 sequences, with approximately 21% occurring only once. J is TRBJ2-5 and V is TRBV27; no reliable D call. This TCR came from a woman in her late teens or twenties with stable Graves' hyperthyroidism. Material: peripheral blood. The CDR3 DNA follows: TGTGCCAGCACTCTCAAAGTGACCCAGTACTTC. Its protein product is CASTLKVTQYF.